The 3 T cell receptor beta chains presented below share a single source sample, sequenced in a study of post-analysis software for immune sequencing data. Unique-molecular-identifier-tagged TCR beta cDNA libraries were used. MiXCR, run by TCRdb on the PCR reads, gives a single entry per CDR3 protein. The table includes around 260,000 distinct CDR3 sequences, 30% to 45% detected once. Study observations and caveats: Elevated frequency relative to controls characterized roughly five TRBV segments in patients, TRBV5-6, TRBV5-1 and TRBV20-1 among them.

Their cognate antigens are unknown. Sequencing was performed on blood. The receptors originated from a girl aged 5-17 years with multiple sclerosis.

This clonotype was seen many times. The rearrangement joins TRBV7-2 to TRBJ2-3; D is ambiguous. V was pared by 1 base and J by 6 bases, with 8 bases between. Germline loops: CDR1 SGHTA, CDR2 FQGNSA. The CDR3 runs to 13 residues. CDR3 region: CASSLVTADTQYF. The CDR3 DNA reads as TGTGCCAGCAGCTTAGTCACAGCGGATACGCAGTATTTT. Drawing the rest from reference TRBV7-2 and TRBJ2-3, the complete variable domain is GAGVSQSPSNKVTEKGKDVELRCDPISGHTALYWYRQSLGQGLEFLIYFQGNSAPDKSGLPSDRFSAERTGGSVSTLTIQRTQQEDSAVYLCASSLVTADTQYFGPGTRLTVL.

The chain combines TRBV29-1 with TRBJ1-1; maybe TRBD1 (5 bases). Germline-derived CDR1 and CDR2 are SQVTM and ANQGSEA. The CDR3 covers 15 residues. V gave up 3 bases and J gave up 6 bases, with 20 bases separating them. The CDR3 reads CSVDMRGPRKPEAFF. CDR3 sequence (DNA): TGCAGCGTTGATATGAGGGGTCCGCGCAAACCTGAAGCTTTCTTT.

About this clonotype: A read error may account for a junction end that differs from germline. V gene TRBV20-1 combines with J gene TRBJ2-2; weak D call: TRBD2 (5 bases). The CDR3 sequence is 15 residues long. Per the germline V gene, CDR1 is DFQATT and CDR2 is SNEGSKA (reference sequence). The CDR3 region has the DNA TGCAGTGCTAGAAGAGAGGACTCGAACACCGGGGAGCGGTTTTTT. It yields the protein CSARREDSNTGERFF.